A selection of T cell receptor beta chains follows, all from one sample in a study of monozygotic twins with inflammatory bowel disease. TCRdb reanalyzed the 5' RACE reads and collapses them to one entry per CDR3 protein, without DNA. The sample includes 350,000 to 500,000 distinct CDR3 sequences. The sample was blood. These receptors were obtained from a human donor with ulcerative colitis or Crohn's disease, or a healthy co-twin of an affected twin (not recorded which). Each CDR3 is given with its conserved first and last residue.

j_gene | v_gene | len | CDR3aa
TRBJ1-5 | TRBV7-2 | 13 | CASGTGVGQPQHF
TRBJ1-1 | TRBV3-1 | 15 | CASSSTELSRGEAFF
TRBJ2-7 | TRBV6-1 | 12 | CASSQLGLEQYF
TRBJ2-5 | TRBV5-1 | 14 | CASSKDRGEETQYF
TRBJ2-5 | TRBV5-1 | 14 | CASSLAVTQETQYF
TRBJ2-3 | TRBV24-1 | 15 | CATSDSGGTPDTQYF
TRBJ2-7 | TRBV30 | 17 | CAWSDPPSTGGSYEQYF
TRBJ2-2 | TRBV27 | 16 | CASSPGLNQSPGELFF
TRBJ1-1 | TRBV5-1 | 13 | CASSPDRGAEAFF
TRBJ2-1 | TRBV7-2 | 14 | CASSQGPTGDEQFF
TRBJ2-7 | TRBV5-1 | 15 | CASRWGTEINYEQYF
TRBJ1-2 | TRBV12-3/TRBV12-4 | 15 | CASSHPGGRHSGYTF
TRBJ1-2 | TRBV7-2 | 14 | CASSLGPDNYGYTF
TRBJ2-4 | TRBV18 | 13 | CASSPPVEDIQYF